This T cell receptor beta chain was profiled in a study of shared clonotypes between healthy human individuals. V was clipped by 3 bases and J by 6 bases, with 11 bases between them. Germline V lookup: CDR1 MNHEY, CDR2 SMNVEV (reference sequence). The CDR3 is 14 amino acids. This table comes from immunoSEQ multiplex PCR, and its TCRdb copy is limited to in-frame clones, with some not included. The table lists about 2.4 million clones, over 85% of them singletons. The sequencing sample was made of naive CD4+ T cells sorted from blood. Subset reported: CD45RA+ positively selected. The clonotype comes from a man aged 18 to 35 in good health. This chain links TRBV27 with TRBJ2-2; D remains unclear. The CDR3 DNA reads TGTGCCAGCAGTTTCCCTGGGGTTGCCGGGGAGCTGTTTTTT. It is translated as CASSFPGVAGELFF.